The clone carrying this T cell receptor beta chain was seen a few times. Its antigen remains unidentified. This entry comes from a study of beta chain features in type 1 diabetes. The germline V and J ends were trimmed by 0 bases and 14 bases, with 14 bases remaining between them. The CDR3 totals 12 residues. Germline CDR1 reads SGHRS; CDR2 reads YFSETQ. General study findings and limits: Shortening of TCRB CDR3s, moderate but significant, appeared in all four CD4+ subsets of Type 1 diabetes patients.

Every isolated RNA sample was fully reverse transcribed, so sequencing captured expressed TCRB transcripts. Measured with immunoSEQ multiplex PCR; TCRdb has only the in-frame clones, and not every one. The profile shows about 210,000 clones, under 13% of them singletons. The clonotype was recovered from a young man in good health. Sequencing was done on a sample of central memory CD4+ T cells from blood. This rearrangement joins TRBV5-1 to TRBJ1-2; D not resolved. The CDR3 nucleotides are TGCGCCAGCAGCTTGGAGTTAAGTTTTTGGACCTTC. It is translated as CASSLELSFWTF.